This T cell receptor beta chain was profiled in a study of blood T cells in healthy people across ages. A second PCR, run for roughly 7 to 11 cycles, used a sample-barcoded 5' primer plus a J-beta primer mix. TCRdb fed the 5' RACE reads into MiXCR, producing one record per CDR3 protein. The sample includes about a million distinct CDR3 sequences, about 51% of them seen just once. V shed 2 bases and J 4 bases; nucleotides not matched to a gene: 8. Germline values: CDR1 MNHEY, CDR2 SVGEGT. The CDR3 extends over 16 amino acids. V and J are TRBV6-2 or TRBV6-3 and TRBJ2-1; 7 bases align to TRBD2. The origin of this receptor is a woman aged 55 to 70 in good health. The sample comprised blood. The CDR3 region has the DNA TGTGCCAGCAGTTACGAGGCGGGAGAAGTTTACAATGAGCAGTTCTTC. It yields the protein CASSYEAGEVYNEQFF.